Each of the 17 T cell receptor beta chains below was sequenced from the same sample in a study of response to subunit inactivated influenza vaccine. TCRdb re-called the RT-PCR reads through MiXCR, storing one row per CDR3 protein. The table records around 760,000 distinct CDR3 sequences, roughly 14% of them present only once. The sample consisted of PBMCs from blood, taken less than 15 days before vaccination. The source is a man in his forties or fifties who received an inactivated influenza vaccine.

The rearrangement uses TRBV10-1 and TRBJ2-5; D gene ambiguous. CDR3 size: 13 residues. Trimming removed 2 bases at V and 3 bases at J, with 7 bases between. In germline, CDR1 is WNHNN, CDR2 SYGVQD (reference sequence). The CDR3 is CASSENLEETQYF. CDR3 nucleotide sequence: TGCGCCAGCAGTGAGAACTTGGAAGAGACCCAGTACTTC.

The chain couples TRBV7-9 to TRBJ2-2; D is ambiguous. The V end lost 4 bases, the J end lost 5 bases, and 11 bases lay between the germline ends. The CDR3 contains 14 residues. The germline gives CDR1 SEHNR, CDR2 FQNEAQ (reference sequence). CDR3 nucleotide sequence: TGTGCCAGCAGCTATGCAGGAAGGACCGGGGAGCTGTTTTTT. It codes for CASSYAGRTGELFF.

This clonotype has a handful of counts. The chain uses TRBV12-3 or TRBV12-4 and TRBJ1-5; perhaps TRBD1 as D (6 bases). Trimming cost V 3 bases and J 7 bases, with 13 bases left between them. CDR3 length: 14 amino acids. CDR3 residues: CASSFGGAEQPQHF. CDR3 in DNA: TGTGCCAGCAGTTTTGGGGGGGCGGAACAGCCCCAGCATTTT.

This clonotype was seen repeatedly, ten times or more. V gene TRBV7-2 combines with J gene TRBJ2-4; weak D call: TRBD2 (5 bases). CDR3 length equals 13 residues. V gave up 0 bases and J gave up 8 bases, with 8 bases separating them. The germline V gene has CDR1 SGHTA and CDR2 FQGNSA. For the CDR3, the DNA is TGTGCCAGCAGCTTAGCTCCGAGGGACATTCAGTACTTC. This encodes CASSLAPRDIQYF.

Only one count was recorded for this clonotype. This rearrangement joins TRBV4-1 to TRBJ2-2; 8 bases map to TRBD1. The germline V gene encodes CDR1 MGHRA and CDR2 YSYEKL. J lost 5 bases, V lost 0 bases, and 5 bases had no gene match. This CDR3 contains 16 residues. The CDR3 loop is CASSQEVTGGTGELFF. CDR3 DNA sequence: TGCGCCAGCAGCCAAGAGGTCACAGGGGGTACCGGGGAGCTGTTTTTT.

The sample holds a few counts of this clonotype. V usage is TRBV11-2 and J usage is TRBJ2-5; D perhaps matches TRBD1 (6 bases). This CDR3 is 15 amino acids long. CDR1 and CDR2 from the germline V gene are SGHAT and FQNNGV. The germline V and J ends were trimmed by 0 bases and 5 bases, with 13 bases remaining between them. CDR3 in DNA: TGTGCCAGCAGCTTAGAAGGGGGACACCGGGAGACCCAGTACTTC. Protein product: CASSLEGGHRETQYF.

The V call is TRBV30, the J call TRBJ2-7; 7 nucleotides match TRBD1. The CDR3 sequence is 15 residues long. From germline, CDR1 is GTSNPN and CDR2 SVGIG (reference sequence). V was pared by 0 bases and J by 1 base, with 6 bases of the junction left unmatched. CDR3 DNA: TGTGCCTGGAGTGTACCGACAGGGTGGTCCTACGAGCAGTACTTC. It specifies CAWSVPTGWSYEQYF.

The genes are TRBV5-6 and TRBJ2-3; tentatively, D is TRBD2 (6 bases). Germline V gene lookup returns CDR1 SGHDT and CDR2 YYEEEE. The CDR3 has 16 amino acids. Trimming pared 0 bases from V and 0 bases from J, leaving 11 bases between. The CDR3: CASSLGLALSTDTQYF. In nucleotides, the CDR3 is TGTGCCAGCAGCTTGGGGCTAGCGCTTAGCACAGATACGCAGTATTTT.

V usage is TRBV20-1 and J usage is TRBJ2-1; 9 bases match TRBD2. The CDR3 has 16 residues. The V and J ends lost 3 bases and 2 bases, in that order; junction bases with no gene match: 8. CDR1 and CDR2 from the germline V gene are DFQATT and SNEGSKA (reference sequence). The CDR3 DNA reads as TGCAGTGCTAGGATCCCATCTAGCGGGACCTACAATGAGCAGTTCTTC. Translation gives CSARIPSSGTYNEQFF.

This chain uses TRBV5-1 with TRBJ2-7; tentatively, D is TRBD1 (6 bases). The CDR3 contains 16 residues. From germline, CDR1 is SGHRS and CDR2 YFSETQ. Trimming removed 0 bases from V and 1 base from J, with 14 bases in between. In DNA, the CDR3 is TGCGCCAGCAGCTTGGGGGAAGGGGGAGTTTCCTACGAGCAGTACTTC. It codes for CASSLGEGGVSYEQYF.

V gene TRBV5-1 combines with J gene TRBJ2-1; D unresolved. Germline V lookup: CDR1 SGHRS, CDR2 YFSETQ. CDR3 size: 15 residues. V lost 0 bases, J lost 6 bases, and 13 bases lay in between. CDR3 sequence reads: CASSLGQATRNEQFF. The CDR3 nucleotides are TGCGCCAGCAGCTTGGGGCAGGCCACTCGCAATGAGCAGTTCTTC. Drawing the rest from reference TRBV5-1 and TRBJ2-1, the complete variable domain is KAGVTQTPRYLIKTRGQQVTLSCSPISGHRSVSWYQQTPGQGLQFLFEYFSETQRNKGNFPGRFSGRQFSNSRSEMNVSTLELGDSALYLCASSLGQATRNEQFFGPGTRLTVL.

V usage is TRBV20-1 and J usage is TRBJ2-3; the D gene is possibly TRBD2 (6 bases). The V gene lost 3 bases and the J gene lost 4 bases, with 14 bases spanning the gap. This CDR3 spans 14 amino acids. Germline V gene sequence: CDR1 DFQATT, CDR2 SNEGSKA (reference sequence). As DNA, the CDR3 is TGCAGTGCTAGTTACAGCGGGTTACCAGATACGCAGTATTTT. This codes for CSASYSGLPDTQYF.

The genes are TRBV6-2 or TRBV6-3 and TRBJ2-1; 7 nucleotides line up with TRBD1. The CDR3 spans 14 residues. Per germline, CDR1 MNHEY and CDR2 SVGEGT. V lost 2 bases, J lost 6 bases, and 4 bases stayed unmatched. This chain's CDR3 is CASSYTQGSNEQFF. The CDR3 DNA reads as TGTGCCAGCAGTTACACACAGGGGTCCAATGAGCAGTTCTTC.

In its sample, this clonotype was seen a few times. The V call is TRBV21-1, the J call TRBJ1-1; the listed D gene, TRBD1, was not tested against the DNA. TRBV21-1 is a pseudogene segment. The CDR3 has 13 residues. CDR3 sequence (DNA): TGTGCCAGCAGCGGGGGTATGGACACTGAAGCTTTCTTT. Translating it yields CASSGGMDTEAFF.

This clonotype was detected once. CDR3 loop: CASTRIPGQSYGYTF. CDR3 nucleotides: TGTGCCAGCACTCGTATCCCGGGACAGAGCTATGGCTACACCTTC. This chain joins TRBV11-2 and TRBJ1-2; 7 nucleotides agree with TRBD1. With V trimmed by 7 bases and J by 4 bases, 12 bases remained unmatched. In germline, CDR1 is SGHAT, CDR2 FQNNGV. The CDR3 runs to 15 residues.

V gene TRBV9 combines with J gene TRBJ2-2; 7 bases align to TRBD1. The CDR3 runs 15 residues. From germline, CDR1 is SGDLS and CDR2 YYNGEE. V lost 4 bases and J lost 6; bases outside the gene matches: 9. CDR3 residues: CASSPTGVGAGELFF. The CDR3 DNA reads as TGTGCCAGCAGCCCTACAGGGGTAGGGGCCGGGGAGCTGTTTTTT. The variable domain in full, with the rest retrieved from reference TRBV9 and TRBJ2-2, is DSGVTQTPKHLITATGQRVTLRCSPRSGDLSVYWYQQSLDQGLQFLIQYYNGEERAKGNILERFSAQQFPDLHSELNLSSLELGDSALYFCASSPTGVGAGELFFGEGSRLTVL.

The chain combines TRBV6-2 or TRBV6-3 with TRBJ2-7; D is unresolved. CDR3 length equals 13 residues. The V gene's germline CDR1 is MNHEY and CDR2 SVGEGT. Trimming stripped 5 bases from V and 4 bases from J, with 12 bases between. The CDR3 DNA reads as TGTGCCAGCAGTCGGGTGACGCGGTACGAGCAGTACTTC. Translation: CASSRVTRYEQYF.